This TCR beta chain came from a study of blood T cell repertoires in COVID-19. Study context: Collection of acute and convalescent COVID-19 samples took place in the United States, Italy and Spain.

Those enrolled in Seattle joined during active infection and were followed longitudinally afterward. CDR3 length: 14 amino acids. Germline V gene lookup returns CDR1 SNHLY and CDR2 FYNNEI. Trimming left V 7 bases short and J 2 bases short, with 12 bases between. In the source study's methods: By means of reference gene primer amplification, nucleated cell counts were estimated. Libraries were prepared by immunoSEQ multiplex PCR; TCRdb keeps only in-frame clonotypes and omits some of them. V and J calls and clone size are copied from that table; D and trimming were computed from the DNA. The sample has approximately 440,000 clones; 88% are singletons.

The genes are TRBV2 and TRBJ2-1; TRBD1 might be the D (6 bases). Material: peripheral blood. The TCR comes from a woman in her 50s with COVID-19, enrolled during active disease. CDR3 nucleotide sequence: TGTGCCAGCAAGTTCGCAGGGGCCTACAATGAGCAGTTCTTC. As protein: CASKFAGAYNEQFF.